The clone carrying this T cell receptor (beta chain) was counted a few times. J lost 0 bases, V lost 1 base, and 6 bases had no gene match. CDR3 length equals 16 residues. Per germline, CDR1 SGHRS and CDR2 YFSETQ. The source of the sample is a study of T-cell reconstitution after alpha-beta-depleted transplantation in children. Construction of the TCRbeta library involved unique molecular identifiers. TCRdb processed the PCR reads anew with MiXCR; each CDR3 protein has one entry. Among approximately 400,000 distinct CDR3 sequences, about 11% were seen once, and the ten largest hold nearly 5.5%. This receptor was taken from a human donor who donated a stem cell graft to a child with acute myeloid leukemia. The sequences come from PBMCs from the stem cell graft donor, collected from the stem cell graft. The chain uses TRBV5-1 and TRBJ1-1, with 7 bases that match TRBD1. This chain's CDR3 is CASSLRGDSMNTEAFF. The DNA for the CDR3 is TGCGCCAGCAGCTTGAGGGGGGACAGCATGAACACTGAAGCTTTCTTT.